The 18 T cell receptor beta chains reported below all come from one sample, sequenced in a study of shared clonotypes between healthy human individuals. Profiling relied on immunoSEQ multiplex PCR, and the TCRdb table lists in-frame clones only, not all of them. The sample lists 1,400,000 or so clones; around 98.5% were seen once. The sequencing sample was made of naive CD4+ T cells sorted from blood. Subset in this sample: CD45RA+ positively selected. These receptors all come from a man aged 30 to 45 in good health.

This chain joins TRBV29-1 and TRBJ2-7; 8 nucleotides match TRBD1. Germline CDR1 and CDR2: SQVTM and ANQGSEA. V lost 0 bases, J lost 6 bases, and 4 bases stayed unmatched. The CDR3 has 13 residues. The chain's CDR3 is CSVEDTRGREQYF. The CDR3, as DNA: TGCAGCGTTGAAGACACCAGGGGGCGCGAGCAGTACTTC.

The chain combines TRBV9 with TRBJ2-7; possibly TRBD1 for D (5 bases). This CDR3 spans 16 amino acids. Germline CDR1 is SGDLS and CDR2 is YYNGEE. The ends were cut back, 3 bases at V and 3 bases at J, with 19 bases in the middle. The CDR3 nucleotides are TGTGCCAGCAGCGCTACCCAACAGGAAGACAGCTACGAGCAGTACTTC. It specifies CASSATQQEDSYEQYF.

J is TRBJ1-1 and V is TRBV27; D is unclear. The CDR3 contains 11 residues. Looked up from germline, CDR1 is MNHEY and CDR2 is SMNVEV (reference sequence). V lost 6 bases, J lost 3 bases, and 5 bases lay in between. CDR3 sequence: CASRRDTEAFF. CDR3 coding DNA: TGTGCCAGCAGGAGAGACACTGAAGCTTTCTTT.

This rearrangement joins TRBV9 to TRBJ1-2, with 9 positions matching TRBD1. Germline V CDR1 and CDR2: SGDLS, YYNGEE. Trimming took 1 base from V and 7 from J; bases not matched to a gene: 8. The CDR3 loop spans 15 amino acids. CDR3 in amino acids: CASSVTSGTGSGYTF. CDR3 DNA sequence: TGTGCCAGCAGCGTAACAAGCGGGACAGGGAGTGGCTACACCTTC.

V gene TRBV11-2 combines with J gene TRBJ2-3, with a weak D call TRBD2 (5 bases). The CDR3 consists of 14 residues. Germline V gives CDR1 SGHAT, CDR2 FQNNGV. V gave up 2 bases and J gave up 1 base, with 7 bases separating them. The CDR3 sequence: CASSLQRRTDTQYF. In nucleotides, the CDR3 is TGTGCCAGCAGCTTACAGCGGCGCACAGATACGCAGTATTTT. Full variable domain (missing parts from reference TRBV11-2 and TRBJ2-3): EAGVAQSPRYKIIEKRQSVAFWCNPISGHATLYWYQQILGQGPKLLIQFQNNGVVDDSQLPKDRFSAERLKGVDSTLKIQPAKLEDSAVYLCASSLQRRTDTQYFGPGTRLTVL.

The rearrangement uses TRBV2 and TRBJ2-5; possible D gene TRBD1, 5 bases. The CDR3 has 14 residues. CDR1 and CDR2 (germline): SNHLY, FYNNEI. Trimming pared 4 bases from V and 4 bases from J, leaving 13 bases between. For the CDR3, the DNA is TGTGCCAGCAGTGGTTCCGGCAGGGTAGAGACCCAGTACTTC. Residues: CASSGSGRVETQYF. The whole variable domain, remainder taken from reference TRBV2 and TRBJ2-5, is EPEVTQTPSHQVTQMGQEVILRCVPISNHLYFYWYRQILGQKVEFLVSFYNNEISEKSEIFDDQFSVERPDGSNFTLKIRSTKLEDSAMYFCASSGSGRVETQYFGPGTRLLVL.

The chain combines TRBV4-2 with TRBJ2-3; D unresolved. CDR1 LGHNA and CDR2 YNFKEQ come from the germline V gene. V lost 0 bases, J lost 0 bases, and 4 bases lay in between. CDR3 length: 14 residues. The CDR3: CASSQEVSTDTQYF. The CDR3 bases are TGTGCCAGCAGCCAAGAAGTCAGCACAGATACGCAGTATTTT.

Regarding this clone: Distinct nucleotide sequences in the sample also encode this CDR3. V usage is TRBV14 and J usage is TRBJ2-7; D may be TRBD1 (5 bases). The CDR3 has 13 amino acids. V lost 1 base and J 1 base, leaving 5 bases between the germline ends. Germline CDR1 and CDR2: SGHDN and FVKESK. Here the CDR3 DNA reads TGTGCCAGCAGCCAAGGGACATCCTACGAGCAGTACTTC. Translated: CASSQGTSYEQYF. The entire variable domain, with the rest obtained from reference TRBV14 and TRBJ2-7, is as follows: EAGVTQFPSHSVIEKGQTVTLRCDPISGHDNLYWYRRVMGKEIKFLLHFVKESKQDESGMPNNRFLAERTGGTYSTLKVQPAELEDSGVYFCASSQGTSYEQYFGPGTRLTVT.

The rearrangement links TRBV4-3 to TRBJ2-3; D unresolved. V was shortened by 1 base and J by 3 bases, with 8 bases between the two germline ends. This CDR3 spans 14 amino acids. CDR1 LGHNA and CDR2 YSLEER come from the germline V gene. This CDR3 reads CASSQVLQTDTQYF. As DNA, the CDR3 is TGCGCCAGCAGCCAAGTGCTGCAAACAGATACGCAGTATTTT.

The chain joins TRBV11-2 to TRBJ2-7; 13 nucleotides match TRBD2. Germline V gene sequence: CDR1 SGHAT, CDR2 FQNNGV. Trimming cost V 8 bases and J 6 bases; bases outside gene matches: 4. CDR3 length: 13 residues. In DNA form, the CDR3 reads TGTGCCAGCCGACTAGCGGGAGGTGGCGAGCAGTACTTC. Protein product: CASRLAGGGEQYF. Full variable domain (outside the CDR3, taken from reference TRBV11-2 and TRBJ2-7): EAGVAQSPRYKIIEKRQSVAFWCNPISGHATLYWYQQILGQGPKLLIQFQNNGVVDDSQLPKDRFSAERLKGVDSTLKIQPAKLEDSAVYLCASRLAGGGEQYFGPGTRLTVT.

The genes are TRBV28 and TRBJ2-2; D possibly corresponds to TRBD1 (5 bases). Germline values: CDR1 MDHEN, CDR2 SYDVKM. CDR3 size: 12 residues. The chain's CDR3 is CAQHPGPGELFF. In DNA form, the CDR3 reads TGTGCTCAGCACCCAGGGCCCGGGGAGCTGTTTTTT. Using reference TRBV28 and TRBJ2-2 for the parts outside the CDR3, the full variable domain is DVKVTQSSRYLVKRTGEKVFLECVQDMDHENMFWYRQDPGLGLRLIYFSYDVKMKEKGDIPEGYSVSREKKERFSLILESASTNQTSMYLCAQHPGPGELFFGEGSRLTVL.

The chain uses TRBV15 and TRBJ2-1, with D tentatively TRBD1 or TRBD2 (6 bases each). Germline assignment: CDR1 LNHNV and CDR2 YYDKDF (reference sequence). The CDR3 spans 13 residues. V was cut by 4 bases and J by 9 bases, with 13 bases left in between. The CDR3 region is CATSMGGYGEQFF. The CDR3 bases are TGTGCCACCAGCATGGGGGGCTACGGTGAGCAGTTCTTC.

Concerning this clone: The sample contains more than one DNA sequence encoding this CDR3. The chain recombines TRBV5-4 with TRBJ2-7; possibly TRBD1 or TRBD2 for D (5 bases each). Germline CDR1 is SGHNT and CDR2 is YYREEE (reference sequence). Trimming removed 4 bases from V and 1 base from J, with 12 bases in between. The CDR3 is 14 amino acids. The DNA for the CDR3 is TGTGCCAGCAGCCCTGGGACCGCATCCTACGAGCAGTACTTC. Protein sequence: CASSPGTASYEQYF.

This chain uses TRBV5-8 with TRBJ2-3; D is ambiguous. This CDR3 spans 14 amino acids. Germline assignment: CDR1 SGHTS and CDR2 YDEGEE. V lost 0 bases to trimming and J lost 1 base, with 6 bases between them. CDR3 sequence: CASSLETGTDTQYF. The CDR3 nucleotides read TGTGCCAGCAGCTTGGAGACGGGCACAGATACGCAGTATTTT.

The rearrangement uses TRBV5-6 and TRBJ2-4; TRBD2 matches at 9 bases. CDR1 and CDR2 (germline): SGHDT, YYEEEE. The CDR3 runs 17 residues. Trimming at V came to 4 bases and at J to 2 bases, leaving 10 bases not matched to a gene. The CDR3 coding sequence is TGTGCCAGCAGCGTGATGGGACTAGCTTCTTCCAAAAACATTCAGTACTTC. Protein product: CASSVMGLASSKNIQYF.

This chain joins TRBV6-6 and TRBJ2-3; D unresolved. This CDR3 comprises 14 residues. CDR1 and CDR2 (germline): MNHNY, SVGAGI (reference sequence). The V and J ends lost 2 bases and 3 bases respectively, with 9 bases between them. CDR3 protein: CASSYPPRTDTQYF. The DNA for the CDR3 is TGTGCCAGCAGTTACCCCCCGCGGACAGATACGCAGTATTTT.

The chain joins TRBV28 to TRBJ1-1; TRBD1 agrees at 10 bases. The V and J ends lost 1 base and 3 bases, in that order; junction bases with no gene match: 2. Germline V gene data show CDR1 as MDHEN and CDR2 as SYDVKM. CDR3 length: 15 residues. The CDR3 DNA is TGTGCCAGCAGTTTATCCGGACAGGGGGACACTGAAGCTTTCTTT. Translation gives CASSLSGQGDTEAFF. The full variable domain, rest sourced from reference TRBV28 and TRBJ1-1, is DVKVTQSSRYLVKRTGEKVFLECVQDMDHENMFWYRQDPGLGLRLIYFSYDVKMKEKGDIPEGYSVSREKKERFSLILESASTNQTSMYLCASSLSGQGDTEAFFGQGTRLTVV.

V usage is TRBV9 and J usage is TRBJ2-3; TRBD2 matches 7 bases. CDR1 and CDR2 from the germline V gene are SGDLS and YYNGEE. J lost 2 bases, V lost 4 bases, and 10 bases had no gene match. CDR3 length equals 16 residues. CDR3 protein: CASSSAGVTNTDTQYF. The CDR3 nucleotides are TGTGCCAGCAGCTCGGCGGGGGTAACGAACACAGATACGCAGTATTTT.